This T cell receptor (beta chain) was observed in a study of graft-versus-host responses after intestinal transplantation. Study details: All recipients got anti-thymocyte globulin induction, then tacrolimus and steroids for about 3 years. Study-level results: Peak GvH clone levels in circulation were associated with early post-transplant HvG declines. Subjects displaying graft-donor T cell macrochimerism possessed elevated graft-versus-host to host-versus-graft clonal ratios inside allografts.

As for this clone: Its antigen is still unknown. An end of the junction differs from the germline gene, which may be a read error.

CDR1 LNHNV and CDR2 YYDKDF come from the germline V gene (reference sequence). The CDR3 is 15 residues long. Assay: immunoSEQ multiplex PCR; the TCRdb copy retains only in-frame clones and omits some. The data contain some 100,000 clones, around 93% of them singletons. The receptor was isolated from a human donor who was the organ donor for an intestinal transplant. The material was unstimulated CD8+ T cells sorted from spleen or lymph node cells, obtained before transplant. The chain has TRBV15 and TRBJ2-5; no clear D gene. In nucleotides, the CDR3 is TGTGCCGCCAGCAGCCCGCCCAGATCTCAAGAGACCCAGTACTTC. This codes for CAASSPPRSQETQYF.